Listed here are 25 T cell receptor beta chains from one sample, sequenced in a study of blood T cell repertoires in COVID-19. The method was immunoSEQ multiplex PCR; TCRdb's version includes in-frame clones alone and lacks a portion of them. The sample records 100,000 to 120,000 clones, 70% to 90% being singletons. The sequencing input was peripheral blood. Receptor source: a human donor in a cohort sampled during active COVID-19.

This clone has a single count. The chain has TRBV4-1 and TRBJ1-5; 7 nucleotides align to TRBD1. CDR3 length equals 16 residues. Germline V gives CDR1 MGHRA, CDR2 YSYEKL. Trimming cost V 2 bases and J 4 bases; bases outside gene matches: 8. The CDR3 sequence is CASSQYYVQGNQPQHF. The CDR3, as DNA: TGCGCCAGCAGCCAATACTACGTACAGGGGAATCAGCCCCAGCATTTT.

The V and J genes are TRBV4-1 and TRBJ2-3; no firm D call. V lost 4 bases, J lost 4 bases, and 9 bases lay in between. The germline V gene has CDR1 MGHRA and CDR2 YSYEKL. The CDR3 runs 13 residues. The CDR3 DNA reads TGCGCCAGCAGCCTGCCGCAGGCAGATACGCAGTATTTT. This translates into CASSLPQADTQYF.

The chain is built from TRBV11-2 and TRBJ2-2; D ambiguous. CDR3 length: 13 residues. CDR1 is SGHAT, CDR2 FQNNGV, per germline. Trimming took 5 bases from V and 8 from J, leaving 12 bases between them. The DNA of the CDR3 is TGTGCCAGCAGCGTCCTCAGCGCTGGGGAGCTGTTTTTT. Translating it yields CASSVLSAGELFF.

The V gene is TRBV2, the J gene TRBJ1-3, with D unresolved. The V end was cut by 7 bases, the J end by 0 bases, with 10 bases between. Germline CDR1 and CDR2: SNHLY and FYNNEI. This CDR3 is 14 amino acids long. CDR3 DNA: TGTGCCAGCAATAGTGTCCTCTCTGGAAACACCATATATTTT. Translated, it gives CASNSVLSGNTIYF.

This chain connects TRBV28 to TRBJ2-1; 8 nucleotides agree with TRBD2. This CDR3 has 13 residues. From germline, CDR1 is MDHEN and CDR2 SYDVKM. After removal of 10 bases from V and 5 bases from J, the junction contained 7 bases not matched to a gene. The CDR3 protein is CATGRAGDNEQFF. For the CDR3, the DNA is TGTGCCACTGGGCGAGCGGGAGACAATGAGCAGTTCTTC.

The chain links TRBV18 to TRBJ1-2; the match to TRBD1 covers 9 bases. Looked up from germline, CDR1 is KGHSH and CDR2 is LQKENI. The CDR3 has 15 residues. V was pared by 3 bases and J by 8 bases, with 10 bases of the junction left unmatched. CDR3 DNA sequence: TGTGCCAGCTCACCTCTGGGACAGGGAATAGAAGGCTACACCTTC. This sequence encodes CASSPLGQGIEGYTF.

This chain uses TRBV6-6 with TRBJ1-2; 10 nucleotides agree with TRBD1. J lost 7 bases, V lost 6 bases, and 8 bases had no gene match. This CDR3 region has 14 residues. Germline loops: CDR1 MNHNY, CDR2 SVGAGI (reference sequence). The CDR3 loop is CASRATGTGVGYTF. CDR3 coding DNA: TGTGCCAGCAGAGCAACCGGGACAGGGGTTGGCTACACCTTC.

This clone is categorized as medium-sized (0.01 to 0.1%). Other nucleotide sequences from this sample produce the same CDR3. This chain joins TRBV6-2 or TRBV6-3 and TRBJ2-5; possible D gene TRBD2, 6 bases. Per the germline V gene, CDR1 is MNHEY and CDR2 is SVGEGT. The CDR3 is made up of 13 amino acids. V was clipped by 0 bases and J by 5 bases, with 7 bases between them. CDR3 amino acids: CASSYSRGETQYF. CDR3 DNA sequence: TGTGCCAGCAGTTACTCCCGGGGGGAGACCCAGTACTTC.

The J gene is TRBJ2-1, the V gene TRBV28; D unresolved. CDR3 size: 15 residues. Germline V CDR1 and CDR2: MDHEN, SYDVKM. The V end lost 6 bases, the J end lost 6 bases, and 18 bases lay between the germline ends. DNA for the CDR3: TGTGCCAGCAGAATCGATCTCTCCGGCGGCAATGAGCAGTTCTTC. As protein: CASRIDLSGGNEQFF.

The V call is TRBV7-9, the J call TRBJ2-7, with 8 nucleotides matching TRBD2. The CDR3 extends over 16 amino acids. Unmatched junction bases numbered 8, after V lost 4 bases and J lost 0 bases. Per the germline V gene, CDR1 is SEHNR and CDR2 is FQNEAQ (reference sequence). The CDR3 nucleotides are TGTGCCAGCAGCTCCCGGGGTAGCGGGGACTCCTACGAGCAGTACTTC. This codes for CASSSRGSGDSYEQYF.

The chain links TRBV6-6 to TRBJ2-1; D perhaps matches TRBD2 (5 bases). Per germline, CDR1 MNHNY and CDR2 SVGAGI (reference sequence). This CDR3 is 13 amino acids long. Trimming pared 8 bases from V and 9 bases from J, leaving 17 bases between. This CDR3 is CASRDPGKAEQFF. In nucleotides, the CDR3 is TGTGCCAGCCGTGACCCCGGGAAAGCTGAGCAGTTCTTC.

The chain carries TRBV11-2 and TRBJ2-3; D gene unclear. From germline, CDR1 is SGHAT and CDR2 FQNNGV. Trimming left V 8 bases short and J 3 bases short, with 18 bases between. The CDR3 length is 15 residues. The CDR3: CASQTGPRRTDTQYF. For the CDR3, the DNA is TGTGCCAGCCAAACTGGGCCCCGAAGGACAGATACGCAGTATTTT.

This clone has a single count. V is TRBV7-3 and J is TRBJ1-2; 8 bases match TRBD1. Trimming at V came to 1 base and at J to 7 bases, leaving 8 bases not matched to a gene. This CDR3 region has 15 residues. Per germline, CDR1 SGHTA and CDR2 FQGTGA. CDR3 protein: CASSLIPGQGAGYTF. The CDR3 DNA follows: TGTGCCAGCAGCTTAATCCCTGGGCAGGGGGCTGGCTACACCTTC.

The chain recombines TRBV3-1 (or the pseudogene TRBV3-2) with TRBJ1-4, with 7 bases identical to TRBD1. V dropped 6 bases and J dropped 5; count of bases not matched to a gene: 6. This CDR3 contains 14 residues. The V gene's germline CDR1 is LGHDT and CDR2 YNNKEL (reference sequence). The DNA of the CDR3 is TGTGCCAGCAGTGAGACGACAGGGAATGAAAAACTGTTTTTT. Translation: CASSETTGNEKLFF.

The rearrangement uses TRBV24-1 and TRBJ2-3, with TRBD1 as a possible D gene (6 bases). The CDR3 is 15 residues long. Trimming left V 4 bases short and J 5 bases short, with 15 bases between. Germline CDR1 KGHDR, CDR2 SFDVKD. CDR3 in amino acids: CATSDTGMRQDTQYF. CDR3 nucleotide sequence: TGTGCCACCAGTGACACAGGGATGAGGCAAGATACGCAGTATTTT.

The genes are TRBV5-1 and TRBJ1-1, with D maybe TRBD1 (5 bases). Germline V gives CDR1 SGHRS, CDR2 YFSETQ. Trimming removed 6 bases from V and 3 bases from J, with 12 bases in between. The CDR3 extends over 13 amino acids. DNA for the CDR3: TGCGCCAGCATGGGGGGAGGTTACACTGAAGCTTTCTTT. Translating gives CASMGGGYTEAFF.

This chain uses TRBV12-5 with TRBJ2-7; D not certain. V dropped 5 bases and J dropped 5 bases, with 13 bases sitting between them. Germline V gives CDR1 LGHNT, CDR2 FRNRAP. CDR3 length: 13 residues. The DNA for the CDR3 is TGTGCTAGTGGTAAGAAAGATACGGACGAGCAGTACTTC. It specifies CASGKKDTDEQYF.

This sequence joins TRBV28 and TRBJ2-5; the D gene is possibly TRBD1 (6 bases). The CDR3 totals 14 residues. V was shortened by 4 bases and J by 3 bases, with 12 bases between the two germline ends. Germline V lookup: CDR1 MDHEN, CDR2 SYDVKM. The CDR3 DNA reads as TGTGCCAGCAGTTCACCGAACAGGGAAGAGACCCAGTACTTC. Its translation: CASSSPNREETQYF.

This rearrangement joins TRBV11-2 to TRBJ2-1; TRBD2 matches 7 bases. CDR1 SGHAT and CDR2 FQNNGV come from the germline V gene. V was clipped by 5 bases and J by 6 bases; unmatched bases: 13. CDR3 length: 16 residues. The DNA for the CDR3 is TGTGCCAGCAGCCGCCTCGACGGGGGGTCAGGCAATGAGCAGTTCTTC. It codes for CASSRLDGGSGNEQFF.

CDR3 region: CASSLVAGGPQEQYF. Here the CDR3 DNA reads TGTGCCAGCAGCTTAGTTGCGGGAGGGCCTCAAGAGCAGTACTTC. This rearrangement joins TRBV7-8 to TRBJ2-7; 9 positions match TRBD2. CDR1 SGHVS and CDR2 FQNEAQ come from the germline V gene. The CDR3 consists of 15 residues. The V segment lost 1 base and the J segment 7 bases; nucleotides outside the gene matches: 8.

The V gene is TRBV18, the J gene TRBJ2-1; perhaps TRBD1 as D (6 bases). CDR3 size: 15 residues. Germline V gene lookup returns CDR1 KGHSH and CDR2 LQKENI. V lost 2 bases and J 2 bases, leaving 10 bases between the germline ends. CDR3 amino acids: CASSPRQDPYNEQFF. The CDR3 DNA reads as TGTGCCAGCTCACCAAGACAGGACCCCTACAATGAGCAGTTCTTC.

This CDR3 is CASGIYNEQFF. DNA for the CDR3: TGTGCCAGCGGGATCTACAATGAGCAGTTCTTC. The chain carries TRBV19 and TRBJ2-1; D might be TRBD2 (5 bases). Germline CDR1 is LNHDA and CDR2 is SQIVND (reference sequence). The V gene lost 9 bases and the J gene lost 3 bases, with 6 bases spanning the gap. This CDR3 has 11 amino acids.

The V call is TRBV2, the J call TRBJ1-1; D is undetermined. The CDR3 has 14 amino acids. The V and J ends lost 7 bases and 0 bases respectively, with 12 bases between them. Germline V gives CDR1 SNHLY, CDR2 FYNNEI. This chain's CDR3 is CASTLGQLNTEAFF. CDR3 nucleotide sequence: TGTGCCAGCACCCTTGGGCAGTTGAACACTGAAGCTTTCTTT. The full variable domain, in which reference TRBV2 and TRBJ1-1 provide the parts outside the CDR3, is EPEVTQTPSHQVTQMGQEVILRCVPISNHLYFYWYRQILGQKVEFLVSFYNNEISEKSEIFDDQFSVERPDGSNFTLKIRSTKLEDSAMYFCASTLGQLNTEAFFGQGTRLTVV.

V gene TRBV4-2 combines with J gene TRBJ2-1; 12 nucleotides agree with TRBD1. The CDR3 has 18 residues. The V gene's germline CDR1 is LGHNA and CDR2 YNFKEQ. V shed 1 base, J shed 4 bases, and the junction held 8 bases outside the gene matches. In nucleotides, the CDR3 is TGTGCCAGCAGCCAAGTCGGGACAGGGGGCGTCCGATACAATGAGCAGTTCTTC. As protein: CASSQVGTGGVRYNEQFF.

This chain joins TRBV6-1 and TRBJ2-3, with 7 bases identical to TRBD2. Germline V gives CDR1 MNHNS, CDR2 SASEGT. J was trimmed by 0 bases and V by 4 bases; bases with no gene match: 7. The CDR3 extends over 16 amino acids. The chain's CDR3 is CASSAIGAGSTDTQYF. CDR3 coding DNA: TGTGCCAGCAGTGCAATAGGAGCGGGGAGCACAGATACGCAGTATTTT.